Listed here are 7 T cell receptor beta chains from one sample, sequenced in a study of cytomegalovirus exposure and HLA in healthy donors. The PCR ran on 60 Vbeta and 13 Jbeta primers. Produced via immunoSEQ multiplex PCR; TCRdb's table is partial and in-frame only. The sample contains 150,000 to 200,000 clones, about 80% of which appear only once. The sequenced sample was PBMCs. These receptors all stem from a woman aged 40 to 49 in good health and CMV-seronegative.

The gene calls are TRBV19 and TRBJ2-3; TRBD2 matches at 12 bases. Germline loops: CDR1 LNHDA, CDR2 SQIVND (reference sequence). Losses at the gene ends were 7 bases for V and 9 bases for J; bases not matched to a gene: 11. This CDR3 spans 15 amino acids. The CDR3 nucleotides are TGTGCCAGTACCCCCGGGACTAGCGGGCCCATCACGCAGTATTTT. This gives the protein CASTPGTSGPITQYF.

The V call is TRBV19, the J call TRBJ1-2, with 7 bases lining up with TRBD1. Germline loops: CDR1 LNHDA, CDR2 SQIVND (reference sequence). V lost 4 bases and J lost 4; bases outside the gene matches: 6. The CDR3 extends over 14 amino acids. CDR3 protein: CASSTSQGGYGYTF. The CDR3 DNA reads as TGTGCCAGTAGTACCTCGCAGGGGGGCTATGGCTACACCTTC.

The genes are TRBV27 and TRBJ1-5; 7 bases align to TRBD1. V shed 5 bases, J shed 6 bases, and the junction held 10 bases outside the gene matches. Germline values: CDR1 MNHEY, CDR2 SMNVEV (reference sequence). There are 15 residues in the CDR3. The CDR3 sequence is CASSPTNRGAQPQHF. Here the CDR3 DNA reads TGTGCCAGCAGTCCGACCAACAGGGGTGCTCAGCCCCAGCATTTT.

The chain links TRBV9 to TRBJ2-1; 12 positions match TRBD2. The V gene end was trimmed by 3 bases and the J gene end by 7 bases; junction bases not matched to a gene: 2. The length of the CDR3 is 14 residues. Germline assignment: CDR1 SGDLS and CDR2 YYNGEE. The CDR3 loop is CASSATSGSNEQFF. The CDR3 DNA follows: TGTGCCAGCAGCGCGACTAGCGGGAGTAATGAGCAGTTCTTC.

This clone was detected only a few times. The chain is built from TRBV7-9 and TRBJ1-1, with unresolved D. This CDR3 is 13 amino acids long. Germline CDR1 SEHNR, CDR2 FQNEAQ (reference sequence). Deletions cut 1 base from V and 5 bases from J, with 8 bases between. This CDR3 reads CASSLERLTEAFF. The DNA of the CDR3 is TGTGCCAGCAGCTTAGAGCGACTTACTGAAGCTTTCTTT. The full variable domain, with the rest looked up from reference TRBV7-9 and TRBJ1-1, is DTGVSQNPRHKITKRGQNVTFRCDPISEHNRLYWYRQTLGQGPEFLTYFQNEAQLEKSRLLSDRFSAERPKGSFSTLEIQRTEQGDSAMYLCASSLERLTEAFFGQGTRLTVV.

The CDR3 region has the DNA TGCGCCAGCGCGTTGAGTGACATAGAAAAACTGTTTTTT. Protein product: CASALSDIEKLFF. The rearrangement joins TRBV10-2 to TRBJ1-4; D remains unclear. V dropped 8 bases and J dropped 8 bases, with 15 bases sitting between them. CDR1 and CDR2 from the germline V gene are WSHSY and SAAADI. This CDR3 is 13 amino acids long.

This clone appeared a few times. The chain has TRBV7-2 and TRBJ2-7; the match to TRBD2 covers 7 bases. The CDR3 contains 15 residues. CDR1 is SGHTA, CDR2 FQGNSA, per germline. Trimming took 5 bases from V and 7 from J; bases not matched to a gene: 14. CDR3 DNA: TGTGCCAGCAGCCGCTTGGGGAGGGTTTCGGGAGAGCAGTACTTC. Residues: CASSRLGRVSGEQYF. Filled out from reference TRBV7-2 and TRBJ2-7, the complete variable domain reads GAGVSQSPSNKVTEKGKDVELRCDPISGHTALYWYRQSLGQGLEFLIYFQGNSAPDKSGLPSDRFSAERTGGSVSTLTIQRTQQEDSAVYLCASSRLGRVSGEQYFGPGTRLTVT.